The 30 T cell receptor beta chains below all came from one sample that was sequenced in a study of cytomegalovirus exposure and HLA in healthy donors. The PCR made use of 60 Vbeta and 13 Jbeta primers. Repertoires were generated with immunoSEQ multiplex PCR, while TCRdb's copy carries only in-frame clones and drops some. The table lists 110,000 or so clones, approximately 84% of them singletons. The material sequenced was PBMCs. Receptor source: a male donor in good health and CMV-seronegative.

This sequence joins TRBV7-9 and TRBJ1-4, with D unresolved. This CDR3 contains 15 residues. Germline lookup yields CDR1 SEHNR and CDR2 FQNEAQ (reference sequence). Trimming stripped 4 bases from V and 6 bases from J, with 15 bases between. The CDR3 loop reads CASSSVLLRDEKLFF. The CDR3 DNA is TGTGCCAGCAGCTCCGTTTTGTTGCGCGATGAAAAACTGTTTTTT.

The rearrangement joins TRBV2 to TRBJ1-1, with 7 bases identical to TRBD1. V lost 2 bases and J lost 0; bases outside the gene matches: 6. CDR1 is SNHLY, CDR2 FYNNEI, per germline. The CDR3 has 16 residues. The CDR3 nucleotides are TGTGCCAGCAGTGAATTAAGGGGGCGGGTGAACACTGAAGCTTTCTTT. It yields the protein CASSELRGRVNTEAFF. Complete variable domain (other parts from reference TRBV2 and TRBJ1-1): EPEVTQTPSHQVTQMGQEVILRCVPISNHLYFYWYRQILGQKVEFLVSFYNNEISEKSEIFDDQFSVERPDGSNFTLKIRSTKLEDSAMYFCASSELRGRVNTEAFFGQGTRLTVV.

This clone was observed a handful of times. J is TRBJ2-4 and V is TRBV27; D remains unclear. From germline, CDR1 is MNHEY and CDR2 SMNVEV (reference sequence). V was pared by 0 bases and J by 6 bases, with 12 bases between. The length of the CDR3 is 15 residues. CDR3 protein: CASSLSPTPRNIQYF. The CDR3 DNA follows: TGTGCCAGCAGTTTATCGCCGACTCCTCGAAACATTCAGTACTTC.

There are a few counts of this clone. This chain links TRBV10-3 with TRBJ1-2; D gene uncertain. The CDR3 runs 12 residues. V was cut by 0 bases and J by 4 bases, with 3 bases left in between. Germline V gives CDR1 ENHRY, CDR2 SYGVKD. This CDR3 is CAISESSYGYTF. The CDR3 DNA sequence: TGTGCCATCAGTGAGTCCTCCTATGGCTACACCTTC.

The V gene is TRBV9, the J gene TRBJ2-1; TRBD2 aligns across 9 bases. V lost 4 bases and J lost 4; bases outside the gene matches: 12. CDR3 size: 17 residues. Germline-derived CDR1 and CDR2 are SGDLS and YYNGEE. For the CDR3, the DNA is TGTGCCAGCAGCCCCAGTGGGGTAGCGGGAGTGTACAATGAGCAGTTCTTC. It codes for CASSPSGVAGVYNEQFF.

J is TRBJ2-1 and V is TRBV27; 7 bases fit TRBD2. CDR1 is MNHEY, CDR2 SMNVEV, per germline (reference sequence). V lost 3 bases, J lost 6 bases, and 8 bases stayed unmatched. The CDR3 runs 15 residues. The CDR3, as DNA: TGTGCCAGCAGTTTGGTTGTCGCGGGAGTCAATGAGCAGTTCTTC. As protein: CASSLVVAGVNEQFF.

The J gene is TRBJ1-2, the V gene TRBV19; 8 bases line up with TRBD1. The germline gives CDR1 LNHDA, CDR2 SQIVND (reference sequence). This CDR3 contains 16 residues. V lost 2 bases and J lost 7; bases outside the gene matches: 12. CDR3 bases: TGTGCCAGTAGTATATATCAGGGTCAGGGGGCCGGTGGCTACACCTTC. It encodes CASSIYQGQGAGGYTF.

The rearrangement joins TRBV18 to TRBJ2-7, with TRBD1 identical over 8 bases. This CDR3 region has 17 residues. Germline CDR1 KGHSH, CDR2 LQKENI. J gave up 3 bases and V 3 bases, and 13 bases lay outside the gene matches. CDR3 in amino acids: CASSPPPGTGGIYEQYF. The CDR3 nucleotides are TGTGCCAGCTCACCTCCCCCCGGGACAGGAGGGATCTACGAGCAGTACTTC.

The V and J genes are TRBV18 and TRBJ1-2; possibly TRBD1 for D (6 bases). The CDR3 loop spans 13 amino acids. Germline assignment: CDR1 KGHSH and CDR2 LQKENI. V gave up 4 bases and J gave up 4 bases, with 10 bases separating them. The CDR3 spells CASSLDRPYGYTF. CDR3 DNA: TGTGCCAGCTCACTTGACAGGCCCTATGGCTACACCTTC.

This chain links TRBV27 with TRBJ2-3; TRBD2 aligns across 13 bases. The germline gives CDR1 MNHEY, CDR2 SMNVEV (reference sequence). The CDR3 is 14 residues long. Losses at the gene ends were 3 bases for V and 8 bases for J; bases not matched to a gene: 2. CDR3 nucleotide sequence: TGTGCCAGCAGTTTTGGACTAGCGGGAGTTACGCAGTATTTT. Amino acid sequence: CASSFGLAGVTQYF.

The gene calls are TRBV29-1 and TRBJ2-5, with a possible D match to TRBD2 (7 bases). The germline V gene has CDR1 SQVTM and CDR2 ANQGSEA. The CDR3 has 13 residues. V dropped 4 bases and J dropped 4 bases, with 13 bases sitting between them. In DNA form, the CDR3 reads TGCAGCGTTGGTGCGGGGGCGGGAGAGACCCAGTACTTC. It specifies CSVGAGAGETQYF. Based on the CDR3 plus reference TRBV29-1 and TRBJ2-5, the full variable domain is SAVISQKPSRDICQRGTSLTIQCQVDSQVTMMFWYRQQPGQSLTLIATANQGSEATYESGFVIDKFPISRPNLTFSTLTVSNMSPEDSSIYLCSVGAGAGETQYFGPGTRLLVL.

The rearrangement links TRBV9 to TRBJ2-1; 7 bases agree with TRBD1. Per germline, CDR1 SGDLS and CDR2 YYNGEE. The CDR3 has 16 amino acids. V lost 0 bases, J lost 0 bases, and 3 bases stayed unmatched. The DNA of the CDR3 is TGTGCCAGCAGCGTAGGGGGACAGAGCTCCTACAATGAGCAGTTCTTC. Protein product: CASSVGGQSSYNEQFF.

Regarding this clone: The junction does not match germline at one end; this may be a read error. The J gene is TRBJ1-2, the V gene TRBV7-9, with D possibly being TRBD1 (6 bases). Germline CDR1 is SEHNR and CDR2 is FQNEAQ (reference sequence). The CDR3 runs to 13 residues. The CDR3 reads CASSLAGQGSYTF. In nucleotides, the CDR3 is TGTGCCAGCAGCCTAGCGGGGCAGGGGAGCTACACCTTC.

The chain recombines TRBV27 with TRBJ1-5; 7 bases align to TRBD1. J lost 6 bases, V lost 4 bases, and 6 bases had no gene match. The CDR3 runs 14 residues. The germline V gene has CDR1 MNHEY and CDR2 SMNVEV (reference sequence). The CDR3 DNA sequence: TGTGCCAGCAGTTATGCAGGGGGTACTCAGCCCCAGCATTTT. Translated: CASSYAGGTQPQHF.

This clone was observed a few times. V and J are TRBV6-5 and TRBJ2-3; D possibly corresponds to TRBD2 (6 bases). CDR1 is MNHEY, CDR2 SVGAGI, per germline. V lost 2 bases to trimming and J lost 3 bases, with 6 bases between them. This CDR3 has 13 residues. CDR3 coding DNA: TGTGCCAGCAGTTACGCGGGGACAGATACGCAGTATTTT. Translation gives CASSYAGTDTQYF.

J is TRBJ1-6 and V is TRBV7-9, with 8 bases that match TRBD1. V shed 3 bases, J shed 10 bases, and the junction held 2 bases outside the gene matches. The CDR3 sequence is 13 residues long. The germline V gene encodes CDR1 SEHNR and CDR2 FQNEAQ (reference sequence). CDR3 in DNA: TGTGCCAGCAGCTTTACAGGGGGATCACCCCTCCACTTT. It translates to CASSFTGGSPLHF.

The chain is built from TRBV2 and TRBJ1-4; D is undetermined. This CDR3 comprises 14 residues. Germline V CDR1 and CDR2: SNHLY, FYNNEI. V lost 8 bases, J lost 7 bases, and 17 bases lay in between. The CDR3 DNA follows: TGTGCCAGCTTGGGGAGGGAAAGACTTGAAAAACTGTTTTTT. It is translated as CASLGRERLEKLFF.

The chain combines TRBV5-1 with TRBJ2-1, with TRBD2 matching 7 bases. Germline V gene sequence: CDR1 SGHRS, CDR2 YFSETQ. V shed 3 bases, J shed 10 bases, and the junction held 25 bases outside the gene matches. The CDR3 has 19 residues. CDR3 sequence reads: CASSSRGVVFSGLNGEQFF. The CDR3 nucleotides read TGCGCCAGCAGCTCCCGGGGGGTCGTCTTTTCGGGATTGAACGGAGAGCAGTTCTTC.

CDR3 DNA: TGTGCCAGCTCAACGGGGAGTGGAACTGAAGCTTTCTTT. It codes for CASSTGSGTEAFF. The chain employs TRBV18 and TRBJ1-1; D call uncertain. Trimming stripped 5 bases from V and 5 bases from J, with 12 bases between. The CDR3 is 13 amino acids. The germline V gene has CDR1 KGHSH and CDR2 LQKENI.

This chain joins TRBV28 and TRBJ2-5; the match to TRBD2 covers 9 bases. The V segment lost 8 bases and the J segment 3 bases; nucleotides outside the gene matches: 7. This CDR3 spans 14 amino acids. Germline loops: CDR1 MDHEN, CDR2 SYDVKM. For the CDR3, the DNA is TGTGCCAGCGGGGCACTAGCGGGTAAAGAGACCCAGTACTTC. Amino acid sequence: CASGALAGKETQYF.

As regards this clone: Compared with germline, one end of the junction differs, possibly owing to a read error. The chain recombines TRBV5-4 with TRBJ2-5; a weak D match, TRBD2 (6 bases). Germline V gives CDR1 SGHNT, CDR2 YYREEE (reference sequence). The CDR3 extends over 11 amino acids. The chain's CDR3 is CASSSGGVRNF. CDR3 coding DNA: TGTGCCAGCAGCTCAGGAGGGGTGCGAAACTTC.

The CDR3 sequence is CASSSEPGTSYGEQFF. Written as DNA, the CDR3 is TGCGCCAGCAGCTCAGAGCCCGGGACTAGCTATGGGGAGCAGTTCTTC. The V and J genes are TRBV4-3 and TRBJ2-1, with 9 nucleotides matching TRBD2. Looked up from germline, CDR1 is LGHNA and CDR2 is YSLEER. V was clipped by 5 bases and J by 10 bases; unmatched bases: 15. The CDR3 runs 16 residues.

The V and J genes are TRBV19 and TRBJ2-7, with 8 bases fitting TRBD1. CDR3 length: 12 amino acids. The V and J ends lost 10 bases and 5 bases, in that order; junction bases with no gene match: 7. In germline, CDR1 is LNHDA, CDR2 SQIVND (reference sequence). The CDR3 spells CATAQGAHEQYF. The CDR3 nucleotides are TGTGCCACCGCTCAGGGGGCCCACGAGCAGTACTTC.

V is TRBV27 and J is TRBJ2-1; possibly TRBD2 for D (7 bases). Germline V gene data show CDR1 as MNHEY and CDR2 as SMNVEV (reference sequence). V lost 0 bases and J lost 3, with 12 bases in between. The length of the CDR3 is 16 residues. The CDR3 nucleotides read TGTGCCAGCAGTTTATCGGGGGGGCGGATCTACAATGAGCAGTTCTTC. It is translated as CASSLSGGRIYNEQFF.

The CDR3 DNA follows: TGCGCCAGCAGCTTTTCCTCCGGGACTAGCGGCTACGAGCAGTACTTC. Amino acid sequence: CASSFSSGTSGYEQYF. This chain uses TRBV4-1 with TRBJ2-5, with 11 bases identical to TRBD2. The DNA end favors TRBJ2-7, so the J call may be wrong. Germline CDR1 MGHRA, CDR2 YSYEKL. The CDR3 runs 16 residues.

This clone has a single count. The V call is TRBV28, the J call TRBJ2-1; no clear D gene. The CDR3 has 11 amino acids. Germline lookup yields CDR1 MDHEN and CDR2 SYDVKM. V lost 1 base to trimming and J lost 9 bases, with 4 bases between them. The CDR3, as DNA: TGTGCCAGCAGTTTATACGGTGAGCAGTTCTTC. Its translation: CASSLYGEQFF.

The chain uses TRBV9 and TRBJ2-3, with 9 bases that match TRBD2. This CDR3 region has 15 residues. Trimming removed 0 bases from V and 3 bases from J; junction bases left unmatched: 2. Germline V gene sequence: CDR1 SGDLS, CDR2 YYNGEE. CDR3 in DNA: TGTGCCAGCAGCGTAGGCGGGAGGGTTACAGATACGCAGTATTTT. It encodes CASSVGGRVTDTQYF. Combining the CDR3 with reference TRBV9 and TRBJ2-3 gives the whole variable domain DSGVTQTPKHLITATGQRVTLRCSPRSGDLSVYWYQQSLDQGLQFLIQYYNGEERAKGNILERFSAQQFPDLHSELNLSSLELGDSALYFCASSVGGRVTDTQYFGPGTRLTVL.

This clone was picked up a small number of times. The chain is built from TRBV19 and TRBJ2-3; the match to TRBD2 covers 12 bases. The CDR3 runs 15 residues. Trimming cost V 6 bases and J 5 bases; bases outside gene matches: 6. CDR1 is LNHDA, CDR2 SQIVND, per germline (reference sequence). This CDR3 reads CASSLAGGPGDTQYF. CDR3 coding DNA: TGTGCCAGTAGCCTAGCGGGAGGGCCGGGAGATACGCAGTATTTT.

CDR3 loop: CASQRGGGPNYGYTF. The CDR3 bases are TGTGCCAGCCAGAGAGGGGGGGGACCTAACTATGGCTACACCTTC. J is TRBJ1-2 and V is TRBV27; D is possibly TRBD1 (6 bases). V dropped 8 bases and J dropped 0 bases, with 16 bases sitting between them. The CDR3 has 15 residues. Per germline, CDR1 MNHEY and CDR2 SMNVEV (reference sequence).

The CDR3 region has the DNA TGTGCCAGCAGCTCCACCCCGAACAGGACCCCCTCTTATGGCTACACCTTC. Its translation is CASSSTPNRTPSYGYTF. This chain links TRBV7-2 with TRBJ1-2; D might be TRBD1 (5 bases). Germline V lookup: CDR1 SGHTA, CDR2 FQGNSA. This CDR3 is built from 17 residues. Trimming removed 4 bases from V and 5 bases from J, with 23 bases in between.